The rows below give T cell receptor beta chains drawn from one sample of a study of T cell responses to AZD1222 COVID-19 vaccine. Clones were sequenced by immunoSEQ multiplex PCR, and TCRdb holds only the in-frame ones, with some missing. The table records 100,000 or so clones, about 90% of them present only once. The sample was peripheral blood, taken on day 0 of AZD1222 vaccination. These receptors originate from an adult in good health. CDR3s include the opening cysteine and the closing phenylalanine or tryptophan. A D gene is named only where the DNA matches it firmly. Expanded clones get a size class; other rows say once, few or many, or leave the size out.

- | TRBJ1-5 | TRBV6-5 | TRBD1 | CASSYGQGHQPQHF | TGTGCCAGCAGTTATGGACAGGGCCATCAGCCCCAGCATTTT
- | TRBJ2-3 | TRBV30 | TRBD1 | CAWSFGTGGADTQYF | TGTGCCTGGAGTTTTGGGACAGGGGGCGCAGATACGCAGTATTTT
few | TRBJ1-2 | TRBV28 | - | CASRLGDYGYTF | TGTGCCAGTCGGTTAGGGGACTATGGCTACACCTTC
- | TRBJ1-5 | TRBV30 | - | CAWSAGYSQPQHF | TGTGCCTGGAGTGCAGGGTATAGTCAGCCCCAGCATTTT
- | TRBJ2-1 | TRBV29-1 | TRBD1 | CSVEGQRLLDNEQFF | TGCAGCGTTGAGGGACAGCGCCTACTGGACAATGAGCAGTTCTTC
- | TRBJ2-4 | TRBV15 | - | CATSRAGGGARRNIQYF | TGTGCCACCAGCAGAGCGGGCGGGGGCGCCAGAAGGAACATTCAGTACTTC
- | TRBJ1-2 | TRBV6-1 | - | CASSEFGGGQVYLGRGYGYTF | TGTGCCAGCAGTGAATTTGGAGGTGGGCAGGTTTACTTAGGGCGCGGCTATGGCTACACCTTC
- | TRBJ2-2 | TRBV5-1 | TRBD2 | CASRRAGDAGELFF | TGCGCCAGCAGGCGCGCGGGAGACGCCGGGGAGCTGTTTTTT
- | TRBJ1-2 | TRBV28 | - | CASRLSNYGYTF | TGTGCCAGCCGCCTGTCTAACTATGGCTACACCTTC
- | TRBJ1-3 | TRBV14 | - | CASSQYSGNTIYF | TGTGCCAGCAGCCAATACTCTGGAAACACCATATATTTT
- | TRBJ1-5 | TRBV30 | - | CAWSVEPLNQPQHF | TGTGCCTGGAGTGTAGAGCCTCTTAATCAGCCCCAGCATTTT
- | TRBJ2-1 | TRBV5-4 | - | CASSKGPRSSYNEQFF | TGTGCCAGCAGCAAGGGACCGAGGAGCTCCTACAATGAGCAGTTCTTC
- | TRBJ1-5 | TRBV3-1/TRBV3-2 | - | CASSQVGGQPQHF | TGTGCCAGCAGCCAGGTAGGAGGCCAGCCCCAGCATTTT
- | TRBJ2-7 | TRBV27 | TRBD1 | CASSSLRDSLYEQYF | TGTGCCAGCAGCTCGCTCCGGGACAGCCTCTACGAGCAGTACTTC
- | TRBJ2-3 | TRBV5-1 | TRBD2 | CASSLVPAGATDTQYF | TGCGCCAGCAGCTTGGTCCCAGCGGGGGCCACAGATACGCAGTATTTT
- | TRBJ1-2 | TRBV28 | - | CAATRGPKYGYTF | TGTGCCGCAACCAGGGGACCCAAGTATGGCTACACCTTC
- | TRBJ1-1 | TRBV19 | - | CASSIQVNTEAFF | TGTGCCAGTAGTATACAGGTGAACACTGAAGCTTTCTTT
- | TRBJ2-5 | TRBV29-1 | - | CSAGSETQYF | TGCAGCGCAGGGTCTGAGACCCAGTACTTC
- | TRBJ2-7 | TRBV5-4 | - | CASSFALGSSEQYF | TGTGCCAGCAGCTTTGCTCTGGGATCGAGCGAGCAGTACTTC
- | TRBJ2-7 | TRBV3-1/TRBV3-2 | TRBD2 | CASSLAGGTYEQYF | TGTGCCAGCAGCCTAGCGGGAGGGACCTACGAGCAGTACTTC
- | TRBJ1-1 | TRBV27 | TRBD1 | CATTGGLNTEAFF | TGTGCCACAACAGGGGGCTTGAACACTGAAGCTTTCTTT
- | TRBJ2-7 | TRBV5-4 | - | CASSLASSYEQYF | TGTGCCAGCAGCTTGGCTAGCTCCTACGAGCAGTACTTC
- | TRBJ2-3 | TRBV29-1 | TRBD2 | CSVGTSASSTDTQYF | TGCAGCGTTGGGACTAGTGCATCTAGCACAGATACGCAGTATTTT
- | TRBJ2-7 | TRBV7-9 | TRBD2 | CASHGRAYEQYF | TGTGCCAGCCACGGGAGGGCCTACGAGCAGTACTTC
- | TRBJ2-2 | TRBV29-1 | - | CSAILGSLNTGELFF | TGCAGCGCTATCCTCGGGAGTTTGAACACCGGGGAGCTGTTTTTT
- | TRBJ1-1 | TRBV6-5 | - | CASLSTVAASTEAFF | TGTGCCAGCCTTTCCACCGTGGCGGCGTCCACTGAAGCTTTCTTT
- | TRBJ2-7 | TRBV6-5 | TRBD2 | CASSSTSGRIHEQYF | TGTGCCAGCAGCTCTACTAGCGGGAGAATCCACGAGCAGTACTTC
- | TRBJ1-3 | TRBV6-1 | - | CASSEVDNLSGNTIYF | TGTGCCAGCAGTGAAGTTGACAACCTCTCTGGAAACACCATATATTTT
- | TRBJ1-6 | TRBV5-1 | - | CASNKRQDSYNSPLHF | TGCGCCAGCAATAAACGACAGGACTCCTATAATTCACCCCTCCACTTT
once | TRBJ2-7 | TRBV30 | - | CAWSRKQAYEQYF | TGTGCCTGGAGCCGGAAACAGGCCTACGAGCAGTACTTC
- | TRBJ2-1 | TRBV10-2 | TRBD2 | CASGLAGGSEQFF | TGCGCCAGCGGACTAGCGGGAGGCTCTGAGCAGTTCTTC
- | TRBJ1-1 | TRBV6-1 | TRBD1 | CASSDVPGQGARVDTEAFF | TGTGCCAGCAGTGACGTTCCGGGACAGGGGGCGCGGGTCGACACTGAAGCTTTCTTT
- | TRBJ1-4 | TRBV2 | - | CASSHGVGRVNEKLFF | TGTGCCAGCAGTCATGGAGTCGGGCGGGTTAATGAAAAACTGTTTTTT
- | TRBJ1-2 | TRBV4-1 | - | CASSQDLGLSSGYTF | TGCGCCAGCAGCCAAGATCTTGGCCTGTCTAGTGGCTACACCTTC
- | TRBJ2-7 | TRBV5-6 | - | CASSPSVSYEQYF | TGTGCCAGCAGCCCCTCAGTCTCCTACGAGCAGTACTTC
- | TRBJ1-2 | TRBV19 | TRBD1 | CASKAGGYGYTF | TGTGCCAGTAAGGCAGGGGGTTATGGCTACACCTTC
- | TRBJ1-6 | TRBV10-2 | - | CASSGSLDTLHF | TGCGCCAGCAGTGGGTCACTGGACACCCTCCACTTT
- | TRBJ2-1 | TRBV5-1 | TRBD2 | CASSPAGLAGMTSYNEQFF | TGCGCCAGCAGTCCCGCGGGACTAGCGGGAATGACCTCCTACAATGAGCAGTTCTTC
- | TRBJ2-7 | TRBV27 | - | CASRVGTLGEHEQYF | TGTGCCAGCAGGGTAGGGACACTTGGAGAGCACGAGCAGTACTTC
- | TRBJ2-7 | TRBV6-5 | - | CASSYSDRYEQYF | TGTGCCAGCAGTTACTCGGACAGATACGAGCAGTACTTC
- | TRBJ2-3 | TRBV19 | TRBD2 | CASSPIAGTYTDTQYF | TGTGCCAGTAGTCCCATAGCGGGAACCTACACAGATACGCAGTATTTT
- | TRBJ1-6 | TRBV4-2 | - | CASSQDFAGHLNSPLHF | TGTGCCAGCAGCCAAGATTTTGCGGGACACTTAAATTCACCCCTCCACTTT
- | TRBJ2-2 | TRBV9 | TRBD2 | CASSVYGTSGTSNTGELFF | TGTGCCAGCAGCGTATACGGGACTAGCGGCACCTCGAACACCGGGGAGCTGTTTTTT
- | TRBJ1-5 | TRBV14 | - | CASSLPPRDGQPQHF | TGTGCCAGCAGCCTTCCACCCAGGGACGGTCAGCCCCAGCATTTT
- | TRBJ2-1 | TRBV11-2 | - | CASSLERGAGSYNEQFF | TGTGCCAGCAGCTTAGAGAGGGGAGCGGGTTCCTACAATGAGCAGTTCTTC
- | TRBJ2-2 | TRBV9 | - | CASSVGINGELFF | TGTGCCAGCAGCGTAGGTATTAACGGGGAGCTGTTTTTT
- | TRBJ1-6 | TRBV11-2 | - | CASRRIGNSPLHF | TGTGCCAGCAGAAGGATTGGGAATTCACCCCTCCACTTT
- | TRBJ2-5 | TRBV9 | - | CASSVGGEQETQYF | TGTGCCAGCAGCGTAGGTGGGGAGCAAGAGACCCAGTACTTC
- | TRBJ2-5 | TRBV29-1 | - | CSVHGVVQETQYF | TGCAGCGTTCACGGGGTAGTCCAAGAGACCCAGTACTTC
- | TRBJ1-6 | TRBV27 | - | CASSFSSWAPLHF | TGTGCCAGCAGTTTTTCCTCCTGGGCTCCCCTCCACTTT
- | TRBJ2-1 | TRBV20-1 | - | CSAKGYNEQFF | TGCAGTGCGAAGGGATACAATGAGCAGTTCTTC
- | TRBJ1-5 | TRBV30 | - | CAWGTYGTAQHF | TGTGCCTGGGGGACGTACGGGACGGCCCAGCATTTT
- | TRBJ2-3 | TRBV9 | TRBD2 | CASSAGLAGTDTQYF | TGTGCCAGCAGCGCGGGACTAGCGGGCACAGATACGCAGTATTTT
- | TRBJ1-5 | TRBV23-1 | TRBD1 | CASSQSKGQGKYSNQPQHF | TGCGCCAGCAGTCAATCAAAGGGACAGGGAAAATATAGCAATCAGCCCCAGCATTTT